The 7 T cell receptor beta chains below come from one sample, sequenced in a study of T cell repertoires in cytomegalovirus infection. What these receptors recognize is not known. Via MiXCR, TCRdb re-called the reads, giving one row per CDR3 protein. This table has around 750,000 distinct CDR3 sequences, approximately 30% appearing once. Sequenced here: cultured CD8+ T cells from PBMCs, sampled from culture after CMV antigen stimulation. Receptor source: a human donor in good health (CMV status not recorded). Some clones in this sample may be carry-over from other donors' samples.

This clonotype has more than one count but fewer than ten. The chain is built from TRBV6-2 or TRBV6-3 and TRBJ1-1; perhaps TRBD1 as D (5 bases). V lost 2 bases, J lost 4 bases, and 11 bases lay in between. The CDR3 loop spans 14 amino acids. Germline lookup yields CDR1 MNHEY and CDR2 SVGEGT. The DNA for the CDR3 is TGTGCCAGCAGTTACGAGGGGTGGGCCACTGAAGCTTTCTTT. Translating gives CASSYEGWATEAFF.

V is TRBV20-1 and J is TRBJ2-4, with 12 bases that match TRBD2. Germline values: CDR1 DFQATT, CDR2 SNEGSKA (reference sequence). The length of the CDR3 is 16 residues. Unmatched junction bases numbered 13, after V lost 7 bases and J lost 6 bases. CDR3 amino acids: CSDSGLAGPRGNIQYF. Written as DNA, the CDR3 is TGCAGTGACAGCGGACTAGCGGGGCCGCGGGGAAACATTCAGTACTTC.

This clonotype was seen only a few times. A single base is all that separates this from a far larger clone, so a read error is likely. The chain joins TRBV2 to TRBJ2-7; no firm D call. Germline CDR1 is SNHLY and CDR2 is FYNNEI. Trimming took off 6 bases at V and 1 base at J, with 7 bases between the two ends. The CDR3 has 12 residues. The CDR3 DNA reads as TGTGCCAGCAGGTTAGGGTCCTACGAGCAGTACTTC. Protein: CASRLGSYEQYF.

There are many counts of this clonotype. The chain combines TRBV7-8 with TRBJ1-2, with D maybe TRBD1 (6 bases). This CDR3 is built from 14 residues. The germline V gene has CDR1 SGHVS and CDR2 FQNEAQ. V gave up 3 bases and J gave up 4 bases, with 12 bases separating them. The CDR3 coding sequence is TGTGCCAGCAGCTTCAGGGGTTCGGGCTATGGCTACACCTTC. It codes for CASSFRGSGYGYTF.

The chain combines TRBV28 with TRBJ2-7, with D maybe TRBD2 (7 bases). The V end was cut by 3 bases, the J end by 0 bases, with 18 bases between. Looked up from germline, CDR1 is MDHEN and CDR2 is SYDVKM. This CDR3 comprises 17 residues. The chain's CDR3 is CASSLRGGMFYSYEQYV. The CDR3 DNA is TGTGCCAGCAGTTTGAGGGGGGGAATGTTCTACTCCTACGAGCAGTACGTC.

V gene TRBV4-1 combines with J gene TRBJ2-7, with 7 bases matching TRBD2. V lost 1 base to trimming and J lost 0 bases; unmatched junction nucleotides: 6. The CDR3 totals 16 residues. Germline CDR1 and CDR2: MGHRA and YSYEKL. DNA of the CDR3: TGCGCCAGCAGCCAAGGGGAGGGGCCCGACTCCTACGAGCAGTACTTC. This sequence encodes CASSQGEGPDSYEQYF.

This clonotype was counted only a few times. This sequence joins TRBV2 and TRBJ2-2; D remains ambiguous. This CDR3 is built from 15 residues. Per germline, CDR1 SNHLY and CDR2 FYNNEI. Trimming took 9 bases from V and 1 from J, leaving 15 bases between them. CDR3: CARGSHTRNTGELFF. CDR3 DNA: TGTGCCAGAGGCTCGCACACACGGAACACCGGGGAGCTGTTTTTT.